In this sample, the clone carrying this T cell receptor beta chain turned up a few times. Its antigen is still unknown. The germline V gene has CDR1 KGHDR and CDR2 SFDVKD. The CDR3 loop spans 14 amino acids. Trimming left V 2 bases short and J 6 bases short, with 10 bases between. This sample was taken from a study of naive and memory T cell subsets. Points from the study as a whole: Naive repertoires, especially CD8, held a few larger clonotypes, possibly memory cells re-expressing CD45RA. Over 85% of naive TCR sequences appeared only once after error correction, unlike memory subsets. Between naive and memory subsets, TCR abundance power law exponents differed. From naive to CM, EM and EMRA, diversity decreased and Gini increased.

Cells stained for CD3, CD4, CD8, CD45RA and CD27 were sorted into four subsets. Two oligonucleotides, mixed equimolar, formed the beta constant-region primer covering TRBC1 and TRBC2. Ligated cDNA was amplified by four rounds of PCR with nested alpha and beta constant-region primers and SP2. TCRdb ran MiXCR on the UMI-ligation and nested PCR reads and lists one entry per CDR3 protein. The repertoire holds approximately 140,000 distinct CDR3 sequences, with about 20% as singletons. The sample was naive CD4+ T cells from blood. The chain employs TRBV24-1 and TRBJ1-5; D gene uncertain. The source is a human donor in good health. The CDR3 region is CATSDYRALQPQHF. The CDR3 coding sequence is TGTGCCACCAGTGATTATAGGGCCCTTCAGCCCCAGCATTTT.